The T cell receptor (beta chain) under discussion was sequenced for a study of blood T cell repertoires in COVID-19. The wider study: The study drew acute and convalescent COVID-19 samples from the United States, Italy and Spain.

Original analysis: Estimation of nucleated cell counts relied on the amplification of reference gene primers. Repertoires were generated with immunoSEQ multiplex PCR, while TCRdb's copy carries only in-frame clones and drops some. The V and J calls and clone size were taken over from that table, and D and trimming were inferred from the DNA. This table has a few hundred thousand clones, around 82% appearing once. The V gene end was trimmed by 4 bases and the J gene end by 3 bases; junction bases not matched to a gene: 2. Germline CDR1 reads SGHRS; CDR2 reads YFSETQ. The CDR3 sequence is 13 residues long.

The sequence came from a woman aged 18 to 35 with acute or convalescent COVID-19. The sequencing input was peripheral blood. The chain couples TRBV5-1 to TRBJ2-5; TRBD2 aligns across 8 bases. CDR3 sequence reads: CASSELAEETQYF. CDR3 in DNA: TGCGCCAGCAGCGAACTAGCGGAAGAGACCCAGTACTTC.